The rows below give T cell receptor beta chains drawn from one sample of a study of cytomegalovirus exposure and HLA in healthy donors. TCRdb's copy holds only in-frame clones and misses some; the assay was immunoSEQ multiplex PCR. Here the sample spans fewer than 85,000 clones, 60% to 85% being singletons. The sample taken for sequencing was PBMCs. These receptors came from a man aged 18-30 years in good health and CMV-seropositive. CDR3s include the opening cysteine and the closing phenylalanine or tryptophan. Fields, in order: D gene, clone size, V gene, J gene, CDR3 protein, CDR3 DNA. The D gene is left open where the match is weak. For some rows the clone size is stated as once, few or many, or as a class when expanded; others skip it.

>-|-|TRBV6-1|TRBJ1-4
CASWASSEKLFF
TGTGCCAGCTGGGCCAGTAGTGAAAAACTGTTTTTT
>TRBD1|once|TRBV19|TRBJ1-2
CASSRDRSNYGYTF
TGTGCCAGTAGCCGGGACAGGTCTAACTATGGCTACACCTTC
>-|-|TRBV15|TRBJ1-5
CATAARRDSNQPQHF
TGTGCCACCGCAGCTCGTCGGGATAGCAATCAGCCCCAGCATTTT
>TRBD2|-|TRBV4-1|TRBJ2-7
CASSQAPGLAVYEQYF
TGCGCCAGCAGCCAAGCTCCGGGACTAGCGGTATACGAGCAGTACTTC
>TRBD1|few|TRBV2|TRBJ1-4
CASQYGTDSEKLFF
TGTGCCAGCCAGTACGGGACAGATTCTGAAAAACTGTTTTTT
>-|-|TRBV7-9|TRBJ1-5
CASSSRGENQPQHF
TGTGCCAGCAGCTCCAGGGGTGAGAACCAGCCCCAGCATTTT
>-|few|TRBV10-3|TRBJ2-7
CAISAGYEQYF
TGTGCCATCAGCGCAGGCTACGAGCAGTACTTC
>-|few|TRBV6-1|TRBJ2-7
CASSEGRQLSYEQYF
TGTGCCAGCAGTGAAGGGAGACAGCTTTCTTACGAGCAGTACTTC
>-|once|TRBV11-3|TRBJ2-7
CASSSGGAPHYEQYF
TGTGCCAGCAGCTCCGGCGGAGCCCCCCACTACGAGCAGTACTTC
>-|-|TRBV6-1|TRBJ1-3
CASLKGQHSGNTIYF
TGTGCCAGCCTCAAAGGACAGCACTCTGGAAACACCATATATTTT